Following are 29 T cell receptor beta chains from one sample sequenced in a study of T-cell reconstitution after alpha-beta-depleted transplantation in children. Unique molecular identifiers featured in how the TCRbeta library was prepared. From the PCR reads, TCRdb called clonotypes with MiXCR, one entry per CDR3 protein. The sample contains about 610,000 distinct CDR3 sequences, about 10% of which appear only once. Sample: PBMCs from the stem cell graft donor, taken from the stem cell graft. The receptor set was obtained from a human donor who donated a stem cell graft to a child with acute myeloid leukemia.

This clonotype was picked up a small number of times. The chain carries TRBV29-1 and TRBJ2-3; D ambiguous. Germline V gene sequence: CDR1 SQVTM, CDR2 ANQGSEA. This CDR3 has 10 residues. V lost 7 bases and J lost 6, with 8 bases in between. The CDR3 protein is CSAQPDTQYF. The CDR3 DNA reads as TGCAGCGCCCAACCGGATACGCAGTATTTT.

This clonotype was seen repeatedly, ten times or more. V and J are TRBV7-2 and TRBJ2-1; 7 nucleotides line up with TRBD2. Germline V gives CDR1 SGHTA, CDR2 FQGNSA. CDR3 length: 15 amino acids. Trimming cost V 1 base and J 5 bases; bases outside gene matches: 5. The CDR3 DNA sequence: TGTGCCAGCAGCTTAGGCCTAGCGGCCAACAATGAGCAGTTCTTC. The encoded protein is CASSLGLAANNEQFF.

In this sample, this clonotype turned up a few times. CDR3: CASSLSGRGYGYTF. In nucleotides, the CDR3 is TGTGCCAGCAGTTTATCGGGCCGGGGTTATGGCTACACCTTC. The chain is built from TRBV27 and TRBJ1-2; D is unclear. The germline gives CDR1 MNHEY, CDR2 SMNVEV (reference sequence). V was clipped by 0 bases and J by 5 bases, with 10 bases between them. The CDR3 runs to 14 residues.

This clonotype was observed a few times. The rearrangement joins TRBV19 to TRBJ2-6; maybe TRBD1 (5 bases). V was clipped by 1 base and J by 2 bases, with 9 bases between them. The germline CDR1 and CDR2 sequences are LNHDA and SQIVND (reference sequence). The CDR3 is 16 amino acids. This chain's CDR3 is CASSIARVAGANVLTF. In DNA form, the CDR3 reads TGTGCCAGTAGTATAGCCAGGGTGGCTGGGGCCAACGTCCTGACTTTC.

This clonotype appeared a few times. V is TRBV12-3 or TRBV12-4 and J is TRBJ2-2, with TRBD1 matching over 12 bases. J lost 7 bases, V lost 6 bases, and 3 bases had no gene match. This CDR3 comprises 14 residues. CDR3 residues: CASSWDRGRGELFF. CDR3 bases: TGTGCCAGCAGCTGGGACAGGGGGCGCGGGGAGCTGTTTTTT.

This clonotype was seen ten or more times. The gene calls are TRBV11-2 and TRBJ2-1; TRBD2 aligns across 12 bases. The V segment lost 5 bases and the J segment 3 bases; nucleotides outside the gene matches: 5. CDR1 SGHAT and CDR2 FQNNGV come from the germline V gene. This CDR3 contains 16 residues. DNA of the CDR3: TGTGCCAGCAGCCACCGACTAGCGGGAGTCTACAATGAGCAGTTCTTC. This translates into CASSHRLAGVYNEQFF. The full variable domain, its missing parts supplied by reference TRBV11-2 and TRBJ2-1, is EAGVAQSPRYKIIEKRQSVAFWCNPISGHATLYWYQQILGQGPKLLIQFQNNGVVDDSQLPKDRFSAERLKGVDSTLKIQPAKLEDSAVYLCASSHRLAGVYNEQFFGPGTRLTVL.

This clonotype occurred a few times. The V gene is TRBV7-8, the J gene TRBJ2-5; 8 bases fit TRBD2. Germline V lookup: CDR1 SGHVS, CDR2 FQNEAQ. This CDR3 has 16 amino acids. The ends lost 1 base at V and 2 bases at J; junction bases unmatched: 6. CDR3 loop: CASSLGISGIQETQYF. DNA for the CDR3: TGTGCCAGCAGCTTAGGTATTAGCGGGATACAAGAGACCCAGTACTTC.

The rearrangement joins TRBV4-3 to TRBJ1-1; D unresolved. V lost 3 bases to trimming and J lost 4 bases, with 15 bases between them. Germline V gene data show CDR1 as LGHNA and CDR2 as YSLEER. The CDR3 contains 15 residues. CDR3: CASSQRPVSFTEAFF. In DNA, the CDR3 is TGCGCCAGCAGCCAGCGACCGGTTTCCTTCACTGAAGCTTTCTTT.

The rearrangement links TRBV12-3 or TRBV12-4 to TRBJ2-5; possible D gene TRBD2, 5 bases. This CDR3 is built from 13 residues. Trimming shortened V by 5 bases and J by 2 bases, and 9 bases separated the two germline ends. The CDR3 coding sequence is TGTGCCAGCAGTCGTAGCGAGCAAGAGACCCAGTACTTC. Translating gives CASSRSEQETQYF.

This clonotype came up a few times. The gene calls are TRBV29-1 and TRBJ2-1; TRBD2 agrees at 8 bases. This CDR3 has 14 residues. Looked up from germline, CDR1 is SQVTM and CDR2 is ANQGSEA. V lost 3 bases to trimming and J lost 10 bases; unmatched junction nucleotides: 11. CDR3 DNA sequence: TGCAGCGTTGATGTACTAGCGGTCTCATGGGAGCAGTTCTTC. The encoded protein is CSVDVLAVSWEQFF.

This clonotype was found a few times. The V gene is TRBV7-2, the J gene TRBJ2-1; D unclear. Germline values: CDR1 SGHTA, CDR2 FQGNSA. The CDR3 covers 14 residues. Between the trimmed V and J ends, which lost 1 base and 6 bases, there was a span of 10 bases. This CDR3 reads CASSLGTTGNEQFF. CDR3 bases: TGTGCCAGCAGCTTAGGGACGACGGGCAATGAGCAGTTCTTC.

This clonotype has ten or more counts. V and J are TRBV20-1 and TRBJ2-6, with D maybe TRBD2 (5 bases). This CDR3 has 14 amino acids. Germline V gene data show CDR1 as DFQATT and CDR2 as SNEGSKA (reference sequence). Trimming removed 3 bases at V and 2 bases at J, with 8 bases between. CDR3 sequence (DNA): TGCAGTGCTAGGAGGGTCACTGGGGCCAACGTCCTGACTTTC. Translation gives CSARRVTGANVLTF.

This clonotype was seen ten or more times. The V gene is TRBV30, the J gene TRBJ2-7; D is undetermined. CDR1 GTSNPN and CDR2 SVGIG come from the germline V gene (reference sequence). The germline V and J ends were trimmed by 3 bases and 3 bases, with 12 bases remaining between them. The length of the CDR3 is 13 residues. The CDR3 is CAWRRPVHYEQYF. The CDR3, as DNA: TGTGCCTGGAGGAGGCCCGTGCACTACGAGCAGTACTTC.

This clonotype appeared many times. This sequence joins TRBV9 and TRBJ2-3; D perhaps matches TRBD2 (6 bases). This CDR3 comprises 18 residues. V was shortened by 0 bases and J by 1 base, with 18 bases between the two germline ends. Germline V gene sequence: CDR1 SGDLS, CDR2 YYNGEE. CDR3 nucleotide sequence: TGTGCCAGCAGCGTAGGGGGAGGAGGCGGGGACCGCACAGATACGCAGTATTTT. Its protein is CASSVGGGGGDRTDTQYF.

The rearrangement uses TRBV6-1 and TRBJ2-2; the D call may be TRBD1 or TRBD2 (5 bases each). Germline CDR1 MNHNS, CDR2 SASEGT. The V end lost 6 bases, the J end lost 6 bases, and 14 bases lay between the germline ends. The CDR3 extends over 14 amino acids. The CDR3 reads CASSPHVGAGELFF. The CDR3 DNA reads as TGTGCCAGCAGCCCTCATGTGGGGGCCGGGGAGCTGTTTTTT.

Comment on this clonotype: At one of its ends the junction is not consistent with the germline gene, which may arise from a read error. The rearrangement joins TRBV20-1 to TRBJ2-1; TRBD1 matches at 8 bases. Germline loops: CDR1 DFQATT, CDR2 SNEGSKA (reference sequence). This CDR3 is 12 amino acids long. The CDR3 region has the DNA TGCAGTGCTACGGACAGGGTTGTTGAGCAGTCCTTC. It yields the protein CSATDRVVEQSF.

Only a few counts were recorded for this clonotype. The CDR3 DNA follows: TGTGCCAGCAGCCTCTCGGGCAGGAGCAATCAGCCCCAGCATTTT. It is translated as CASSLSGRSNQPQHF. The chain carries TRBV7-9 and TRBJ1-5, with unresolved D. Germline lookup yields CDR1 SEHNR and CDR2 FQNEAQ (reference sequence). Trimming took 5 bases from V and 1 from J, leaving 12 bases between them. CDR3 length equals 15 residues.

Only a few counts were recorded for this clonotype. V and J are TRBV12-3 or TRBV12-4 and TRBJ2-5; D unresolved. The CDR3 extends over 15 amino acids. V was shortened by 4 bases and J by 2 bases, with 14 bases between the two germline ends. The CDR3 is CASSYPEDQQETQYF. Here the CDR3 DNA reads TGTGCCAGCAGTTATCCCGAGGACCAGCAAGAGACCCAGTACTTC.

This sequence joins TRBV7-2 and TRBJ2-7; D not resolved. There are 14 residues in the CDR3. Trimming pared 3 bases from V and 3 bases from J, leaving 12 bases between. Germline-derived CDR1 and CDR2 are SGHTA and FQGNSA. The CDR3 DNA follows: TGTGCCAGCAGCTTCTCAGGAAACTACTACGAGCAGTACTTC. It encodes CASSFSGNYYEQYF.

The chain combines TRBV27 with TRBJ2-7; 12 bases agree with TRBD2. CDR3 length equals 15 residues. The germline CDR1 and CDR2 sequences are MNHEY and SMNVEV (reference sequence). V shed 5 bases and J 4 bases; nucleotides not matched to a gene: 6. CDR3 residues: CASSPSGTSGYEQYF. The CDR3 DNA is TGTGCCAGCAGTCCTTCCGGGACTAGCGGGTACGAGCAGTACTTC.

The chain joins TRBV7-2 to TRBJ2-1; maybe TRBD2 (5 bases). This CDR3 is 13 amino acids long. Germline V CDR1 and CDR2: SGHTA, FQGNSA. V lost 5 bases, J lost 8 bases, and 13 bases lay in between. This CDR3 is CASSLRGADEQFF. The CDR3 DNA is TGTGCCAGCAGCCTCCGGGGAGCCGATGAGCAGTTCTTC.

Only a few counts were recorded for this clonotype. The chain links TRBV5-1 to TRBJ2-3; D might be TRBD2 (5 bases). The V end lost 3 bases, the J end lost 1 base, and 15 bases lay between the germline ends. This CDR3 is built from 16 residues. Germline V lookup: CDR1 SGHRS, CDR2 YFSETQ. The CDR3 is CASSSASARGTDTQYF. DNA for the CDR3: TGCGCCAGCAGCTCTGCCTCGGCGCGGGGCACAGATACGCAGTATTTT.

Only a few counts were recorded for this clonotype. Germline is not matched at one junction end, which may reflect a read error. The rearrangement uses TRBV6-2 or TRBV6-3 and TRBJ2-1; D gene uncertain. The CDR3 spans 13 residues. Per the germline V gene, CDR1 is MNHEY and CDR2 is SVGEGT. CDR3 residues: CDPLGVSYNEQFF. CDR3 DNA: TGCGACCCGCTTGGGGTGTCCTACAATGAGCAGTTCTTC.

The chain has TRBV5-1 and TRBJ2-5; D unclear. Germline loops: CDR1 SGHRS, CDR2 YFSETQ. Trimming left V 0 bases short and J 5 bases short, with 11 bases between. The CDR3 runs to 14 residues. CDR3 coding DNA: TGCGCCAGCAGCTTGGGAAGCCCTGTGGAGACCCAGTACTTC. Its translation is CASSLGSPVETQYF.

This clonotype has more than one count but fewer than ten. This chain links TRBV6-1 with TRBJ2-7; D unclear. Germline CDR1 MNHNS, CDR2 SASEGT. CDR3 length equals 15 residues. Trimming shortened V by 6 bases and J by 2 bases, and 17 bases separated the two germline ends. The CDR3 sequence: CASSQPLSPTYEQYF. The CDR3 bases are TGTGCCAGCAGCCAACCCCTCTCCCCTACCTACGAGCAGTACTTC.

The chain has TRBV6-5 and TRBJ2-1; possible D gene TRBD2, 5 bases. This CDR3 is 13 amino acids long. Germline CDR1 is MNHEY and CDR2 is SVGAGI. V was trimmed by 0 bases and J by 6 bases, leaving 6 bases between them. CDR3 bases: TGTGCCAGCAGTTACTCGCGGGTCAATGAGCAGTTCTTC. It encodes CASSYSRVNEQFF.

The chain joins TRBV29-1 to TRBJ2-2, with unresolved D. Germline CDR1 is SQVTM and CDR2 is ANQGSEA. The V end was cut by 2 bases, the J end by 1 base, with 8 bases between. This CDR3 contains 14 residues. DNA for the CDR3: TGCAGCGTTGAAAGGAGAGAGAACACCGGGGAGCTGTTTTTT. Its protein is CSVERRENTGELFF.

This clonotype was counted between two and nine times. V and J are TRBV7-9 and TRBJ2-2, with D tentatively TRBD1 (6 bases). CDR1 is SEHNR and CDR2 is FQNEAQ in the germline V gene (reference sequence). V lost 2 bases and J 6 bases, leaving 13 bases between the germline ends. The CDR3 is 15 amino acids. This CDR3 reads CASSLRTDLSGELFF. The CDR3 DNA reads TGTGCCAGCAGCTTAAGGACAGACCTCTCCGGGGAGCTGTTTTTT.

There are many counts of this clonotype. The J gene is TRBJ2-5, the V gene TRBV28; perhaps TRBD1 as D (6 bases). The length of the CDR3 is 12 residues. The germline V gene has CDR1 MDHEN and CDR2 SYDVKM. V lost 7 bases and J 1 base, leaving 7 bases between the germline ends. The CDR3 DNA is TGTGCCAGCAAACAGGGCCAAGAGACCCAGTACTTC. Protein sequence: CASKQGQETQYF.